The clone carrying this T cell receptor beta chain turned up a few times. The data originate from a study of blood T cell repertoires in COVID-19. Using immunoSEQ multiplex PCR, the repertoire was profiled, and TCRdb retains in-frame clones only, with some absent. The sample carries around 360,000 clones, over 75% recorded once. With V trimmed by 4 bases and J by 0 bases, 5 bases remained unmatched. This CDR3 comprises 15 residues. Germline V CDR1 and CDR2: SGHRS, YFSETQ. This receptor was taken from a man aged 35 to 55 in a cohort exposed to, infected with or recovered from COVID-19 (not recorded which). The chain is built from TRBV5-1 and TRBJ1-2, with 8 bases aligning to TRBD1. Sequences were obtained from PBMCs or T cells enriched from blood (not recorded which). CDR3 residues: CASSRGQETNYGYTF. The CDR3 DNA reads TGCGCCAGCAGCCGGGGACAGGAAACTAACTATGGCTACACCTTC.